The present T cell receptor beta chain was sequenced within a study of T cells in localized non-small cell lung cancer. V was clipped by 1 base and J by 3 bases, with 10 bases between them. CDR1 SGHRS and CDR2 YFSETQ come from the germline V gene. This CDR3 comprises 15 residues. The protocol was immunoSEQ multiplex PCR, while the TCRdb copy is restricted to in-frame clones and leaves out a portion. The sample lists roughly 28,000 clones; roughly 87% were seen once. As for this clone: Its antigen is unidentified.

Study outcomes and limitations: Adjacent lung had a median about 60 of the 100 largest tumor clones.

The sample was peripheral blood, taken before any cancer treatment. J is TRBJ2-2 and V is TRBV5-1, with a tentative D call TRBD1 (5 bases). This TCR derives from an older male donor with stage I lung adenocarcinoma. The chain's CDR3 is CASSLQGLYTGELFF. In DNA, the CDR3 is TGCGCCAGCAGCTTGCAGGGTCTATACACCGGGGAGCTGTTTTTT.